This T cell receptor beta chain was captured by sequencing in a study of T cells in Graves' hyperthyroidism and ophthalmopathy. Patients aged 18 to 65 had newly diagnosed hyperthyroidism that had lasted under 2 months. Exclusion followed for patients with uncontrolled infection, other autoimmune disease, pregnancy or lactation. Clinical symptoms, serum thyroxine, TRAb, thyroid ultrasound and orbital computed tomography established diagnosis. Researchers took RNA transcripts and amplified the TCR beta CDR3 regions from them. An initial round of RT-PCR targeting the TCR CDR3 relied on the HTBI primer set. TCRdb recomputed calls from the multiplex PCR reads with MiXCR, one row per CDR3 protein. The sample includes 600,000 to 850,000 distinct CDR3 sequences, 18% of them seen just once. In germline, CDR1 is WSHSY, CDR2 SAAADI. V dropped 0 bases and J dropped 6 bases, with 12 bases sitting between them. This CDR3 is 15 amino acids long.

Material: blood. The chain has TRBV10-2 and TRBJ1-5; D is possibly TRBD1 (6 bases). This TCR derives from a woman in her fifties or sixties with Graves' hyperthyroidism that later progressed to Graves' ophthalmopathy. The CDR3 region has the DNA TGCGCCAGCAGTGAGTCGAGGGGGGGCAGTCAGCCCCAGCATTTT. Translated: CASSESRGGSQPQHF.